Listed here are 8 T cell receptor beta chains from one sample, sequenced in a study of T cell responses to AZD1222 COVID-19 vaccine. Profiled with immunoSEQ multiplex PCR; TCRdb holds only in-frame clones, not every one. Of approximately 150,000 clones in the sample, around 92% were seen once. The material sequenced was peripheral blood, taken on day 0 of MenACWY control vaccination. These receptors were collected from an adult in good health.

V is TRBV18 and J is TRBJ1-2; D call uncertain. Germline assignment: CDR1 KGHSH and CDR2 LQKENI. The V and J ends lost 2 bases and 1 base respectively, with 14 bases between them. The CDR3 is 16 residues long. The CDR3 region has the DNA TGTGCCAGCTCACCAGGCAGGATAGTCATTAACTATGGCTACACCTTC. Protein: CASSPGRIVINYGYTF.

The rearrangement links TRBV7-9 to TRBJ2-1, with 15 bases matching TRBD2. Germline assignment: CDR1 SEHNR and CDR2 FQNEAQ (reference sequence). The CDR3 contains 18 residues. J gave up 0 bases and V 5 bases, and 5 bases lay outside the gene matches. The CDR3 bases are TGTGCCAGCAGCGGACTAGCGGGAGGGCCAAGCTCCTACAATGAGCAGTTCTTC. Translated, it gives CASSGLAGGPSSYNEQFF.

V gene TRBV5-1 combines with J gene TRBJ1-2; D not certain. The CDR3 loop spans 12 amino acids. V was trimmed by 4 bases and J by 5 bases, leaving 9 bases between them. Germline values: CDR1 SGHRS, CDR2 YFSETQ. The CDR3 here is CASSQDMYGYTF. CDR3 coding DNA: TGCGCCAGCAGCCAGGATATGTATGGCTACACCTTC.

The chain has TRBV9 and TRBJ2-1; TRBD2 matches at 7 bases. The CDR3 is 18 amino acids. Trimming cost V 2 bases and J 8 bases; bases outside gene matches: 19. Germline CDR1 and CDR2: SGDLS and YYNGEE. CDR3: CASSVATGGHGTPHEQFF. In DNA, the CDR3 is TGTGCCAGCAGCGTTGCTACGGGAGGCCACGGCACCCCCCATGAGCAGTTCTTC.

V gene TRBV19 combines with J gene TRBJ1-1; TRBD1 is a possible D gene (5 bases). Trimming shortened V by 0 bases and J by 10 bases, and 12 bases separated the two germline ends. In germline, CDR1 is LNHDA, CDR2 SQIVND (reference sequence). The CDR3 sequence is 13 residues long. The CDR3 is CASSIDRENSAFF. CDR3 nucleotides: TGTGCCAGTAGTATAGACAGGGAGAATTCAGCTTTCTTT. The complete variable domain, with remaining parts taken from reference TRBV19 and TRBJ1-1, reads DGGITQSPKYLFRKEGQNVTLSCEQNLNHDAMYWYRQDPGQGLRLIYYSQIVNDFQKGDIAEGYSVSREKKESFPLTVTSAQKNPTAFYLCASSIDRENSAFFGQGTRLTVV.

The chain links TRBV4-1 to TRBJ2-1, with D uncertain. Germline CDR1 and CDR2: MGHRA and YSYEKL. V was cut by 1 base and J by 8 bases, with 6 bases left in between. The CDR3 contains 12 residues. The CDR3 bases are TGCGCCAGCAGCCAAGTGAGTCATGAGCAGTTCTTC. Translation gives CASSQVSHEQFF.

This clone was seen a handful of times. The chain joins TRBV28 to TRBJ1-2, with D possibly being TRBD1 (5 bases). V was cut by 5 bases and J by 11 bases, with 21 bases left in between. CDR1 MDHEN and CDR2 SYDVKM come from the germline V gene. The CDR3 covers 14 residues. The CDR3 loop reads CASSTTGDLSGYTF. DNA for the CDR3: TGTGCCAGCAGTACAACAGGAGACCTTTCTGGGTACACCTTC.

This CDR3 reads CASSEPGTRPPSTDTQYF. The CDR3 DNA sequence: TGCGCCAGCAGTGAGCCTGGGACTAGGCCCCCCAGCACAGATACGCAGTATTTT. The genes are TRBV10-1 and TRBJ2-3, with TRBD2 identical over 8 bases. The germline V gene encodes CDR1 WNHNN and CDR2 SYGVQD (reference sequence). V shed 2 bases and J 0 bases; nucleotides not matched to a gene: 10. There are 18 residues in the CDR3.